A few counts support the clone carrying this T cell receptor (beta chain). Other DNA sequences in this specimen translate into the identical CDR3. The source of the sample is a study of T cell responses to AZD1222 COVID-19 vaccine. Repertoires were generated with immunoSEQ multiplex PCR, while TCRdb's copy carries only in-frame clones and drops some. Of around 78,000 clones listed, about 92% are singletons. The germline V gene has CDR1 SGHRS and CDR2 YFSETQ. The length of the CDR3 is 15 residues. With 4 bases clipped from V and 3 bases from J, the junction kept 7 bases outside the gene matches. Sequenced here: peripheral blood, sampled on day 0 of AZD1222 vaccination. This chain links TRBV5-1 with TRBJ1-1; 9 nucleotides line up with TRBD1. The clonotype comes from an adult in good health. CDR3 sequence reads: CASSRRGQGDTEAFF. The CDR3 DNA reads as TGCGCCAGCAGCCGGCGGGGACAGGGTGACACTGAAGCTTTCTTT.